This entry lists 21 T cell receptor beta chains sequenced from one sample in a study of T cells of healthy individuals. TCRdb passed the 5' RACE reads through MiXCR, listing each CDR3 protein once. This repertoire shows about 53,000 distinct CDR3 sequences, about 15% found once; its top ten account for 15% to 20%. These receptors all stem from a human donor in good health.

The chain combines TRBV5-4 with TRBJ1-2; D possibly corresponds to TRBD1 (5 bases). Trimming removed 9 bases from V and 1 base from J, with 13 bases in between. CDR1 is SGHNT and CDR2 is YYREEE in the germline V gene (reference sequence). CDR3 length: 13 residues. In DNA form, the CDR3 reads TGTGCCACCCAACGGAGGGGTAACTATGGCTACACCTTC. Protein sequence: CATQRRGNYGYTF.

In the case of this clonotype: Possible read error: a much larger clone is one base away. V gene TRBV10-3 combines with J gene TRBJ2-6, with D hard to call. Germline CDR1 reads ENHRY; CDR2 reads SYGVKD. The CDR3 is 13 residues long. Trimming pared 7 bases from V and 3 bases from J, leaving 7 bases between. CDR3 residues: CAITGYGANVLTF. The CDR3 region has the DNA TGTGCCATCACGGGCTATGGGGCCAACGTCCTGACTTTC.

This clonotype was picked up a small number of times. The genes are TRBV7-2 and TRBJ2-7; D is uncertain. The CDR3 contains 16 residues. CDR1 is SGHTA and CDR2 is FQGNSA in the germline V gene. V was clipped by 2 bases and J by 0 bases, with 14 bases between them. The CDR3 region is CASSLRAPRYSYEQYF. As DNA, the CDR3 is TGTGCCAGCAGCTTAAGGGCGCCCAGATACTCCTACGAGCAGTACTTC.

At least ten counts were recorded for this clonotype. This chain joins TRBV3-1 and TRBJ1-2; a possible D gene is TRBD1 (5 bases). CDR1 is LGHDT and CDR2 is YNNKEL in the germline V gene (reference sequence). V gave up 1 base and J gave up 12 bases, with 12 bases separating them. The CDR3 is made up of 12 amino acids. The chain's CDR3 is CASSQGMGVDTF. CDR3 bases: TGTGCCAGCAGCCAAGGAATGGGGGTCGACACCTTC. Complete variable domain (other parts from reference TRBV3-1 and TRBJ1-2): DTAVSQTPKYLVTQMGNDKSIKCEQNLGHDTMYWYKQDSKKFLKIMFSYNNKELIINETVPNRFSPKSPDKAHLNLHINSLELGDSAVYFCASSQGMGVDTFGSGTRLTVV.

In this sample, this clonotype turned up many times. In DNA, the CDR3 is TGTGCCAGCAGCTTAGACACTTATGGCTACACCTTC. It is translated as CASSLDTYGYTF. The V call is TRBV7-2, the J call TRBJ1-2, with D hard to call. V dropped 1 base and J dropped 5 bases, with 5 bases sitting between them. Germline CDR1 and CDR2: SGHTA and FQGNSA. The CDR3 loop spans 12 amino acids.

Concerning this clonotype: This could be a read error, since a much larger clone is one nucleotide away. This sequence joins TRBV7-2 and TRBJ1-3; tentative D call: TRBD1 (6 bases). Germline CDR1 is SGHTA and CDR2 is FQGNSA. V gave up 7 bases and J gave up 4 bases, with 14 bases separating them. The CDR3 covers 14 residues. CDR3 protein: CASNSTGTGNTIYF. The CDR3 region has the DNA TGTGCCAGCAACTCCACCGGGACAGGAAACACCATATATTTT.

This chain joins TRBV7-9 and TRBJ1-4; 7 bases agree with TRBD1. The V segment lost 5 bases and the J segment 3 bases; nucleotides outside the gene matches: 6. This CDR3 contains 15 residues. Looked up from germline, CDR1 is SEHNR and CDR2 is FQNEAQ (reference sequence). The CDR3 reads CASSPATGSNEKLFF. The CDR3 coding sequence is TGTGCCAGCAGCCCAGCGACAGGGTCTAATGAAAAACTGTTTTTT.

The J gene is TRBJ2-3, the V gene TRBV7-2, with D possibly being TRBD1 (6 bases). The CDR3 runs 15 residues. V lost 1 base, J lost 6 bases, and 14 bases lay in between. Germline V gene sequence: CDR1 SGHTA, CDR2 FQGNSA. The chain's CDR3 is CASSLVGRTADTQYF. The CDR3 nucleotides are TGTGCCAGCAGCTTAGTAGGTCGGACAGCCGATACGCAGTATTTT.

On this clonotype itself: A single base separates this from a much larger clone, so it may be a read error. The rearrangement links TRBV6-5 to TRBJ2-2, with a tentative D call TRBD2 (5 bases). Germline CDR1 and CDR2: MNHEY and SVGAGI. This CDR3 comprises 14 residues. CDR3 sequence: CASRRTQNTGELIF. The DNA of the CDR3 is TGTGCCAGCAGACGGACTCAGAACACCGGGGAGCTGATTTTT.

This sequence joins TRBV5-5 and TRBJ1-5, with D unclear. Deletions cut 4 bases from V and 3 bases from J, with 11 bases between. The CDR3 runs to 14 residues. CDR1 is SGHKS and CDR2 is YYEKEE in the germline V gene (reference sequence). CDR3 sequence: CASSRGPINQPQHF. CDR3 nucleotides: TGTGCCAGCAGCCGTGGACCGATCAATCAGCCCCAGCATTTT. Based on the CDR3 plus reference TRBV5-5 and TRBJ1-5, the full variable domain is DAGVTQSPTHLIKTRGQQVTLRCSPISGHKSVSWYQQVLGQGPQFIFQYYEKEERGRGNFPDRFSARQFPNYSSELNVNALLLGDSALYLCASSRGPINQPQHFGDGTRLSIL.

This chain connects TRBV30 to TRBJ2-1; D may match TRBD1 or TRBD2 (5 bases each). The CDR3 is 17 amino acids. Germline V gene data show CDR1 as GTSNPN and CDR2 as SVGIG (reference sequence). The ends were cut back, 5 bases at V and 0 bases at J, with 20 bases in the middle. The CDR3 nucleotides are TGTGCCTGGGACTTCGGGTCGGGACGGAGCTCCTACAATGAGCAGTTCTTC. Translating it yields CAWDFGSGRSSYNEQFF.

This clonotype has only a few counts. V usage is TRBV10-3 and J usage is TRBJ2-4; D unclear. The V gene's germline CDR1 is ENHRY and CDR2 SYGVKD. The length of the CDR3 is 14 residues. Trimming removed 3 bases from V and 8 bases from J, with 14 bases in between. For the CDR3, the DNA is TGTGCCATCAGTGAAGCCAAGGATACGGACATTCAGTACTTC. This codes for CAISEAKDTDIQYF.

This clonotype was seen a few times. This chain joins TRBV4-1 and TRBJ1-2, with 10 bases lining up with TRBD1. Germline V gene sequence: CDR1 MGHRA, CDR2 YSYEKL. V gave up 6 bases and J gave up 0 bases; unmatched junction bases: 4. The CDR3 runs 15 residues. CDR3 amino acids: CASRDRGKSNYGYTF. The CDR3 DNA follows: TGCGCCAGCAGGGACAGGGGGAAATCTAACTATGGCTACACCTTC.

Here the CDR3 reads CASSPGQGVSGETQYF. DNA of the CDR3: TGTGCCAGCAGCCCCGGACAGGGGGTCTCGGGGGAGACCCAGTACTTC. V gene TRBV7-8 combines with J gene TRBJ2-5, with 10 bases identical to TRBD1. Germline lookup yields CDR1 SGHVS and CDR2 FQNEAQ. CDR3 length equals 16 residues. The junction had 11 bases not matched to a gene; V was cut back by 5 bases and J by 5 bases.

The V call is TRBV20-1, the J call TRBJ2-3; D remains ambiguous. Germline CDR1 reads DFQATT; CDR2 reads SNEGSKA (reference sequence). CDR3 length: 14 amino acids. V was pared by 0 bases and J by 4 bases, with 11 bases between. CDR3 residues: CSARDPRAADTQYF. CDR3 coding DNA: TGCAGTGCTAGAGATCCTAGGGCGGCAGATACGCAGTATTTT.

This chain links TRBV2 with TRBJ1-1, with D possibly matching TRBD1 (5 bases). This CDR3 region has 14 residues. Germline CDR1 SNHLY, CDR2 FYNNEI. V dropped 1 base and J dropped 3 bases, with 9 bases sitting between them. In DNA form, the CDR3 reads TGTGCCAGCAGTGAAGATGGGGGTTACACTGAAGCTTTCTTT. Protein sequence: CASSEDGGYTEAFF. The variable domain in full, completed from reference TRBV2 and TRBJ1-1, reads EPEVTQTPSHQVTQMGQEVILRCVPISNHLYFYWYRQILGQKVEFLVSFYNNEISEKSEIFDDQFSVERPDGSNFTLKIRSTKLEDSAMYFCASSEDGGYTEAFFGQGTRLTVV.

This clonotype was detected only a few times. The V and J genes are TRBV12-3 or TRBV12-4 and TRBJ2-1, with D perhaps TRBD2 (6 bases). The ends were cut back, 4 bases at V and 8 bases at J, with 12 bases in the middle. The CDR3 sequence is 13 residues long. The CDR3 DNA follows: TGTGCCAGCAGTTCTAGCGCAAGAGATGAGCAGTTCTTC. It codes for CASSSSARDEQFF.

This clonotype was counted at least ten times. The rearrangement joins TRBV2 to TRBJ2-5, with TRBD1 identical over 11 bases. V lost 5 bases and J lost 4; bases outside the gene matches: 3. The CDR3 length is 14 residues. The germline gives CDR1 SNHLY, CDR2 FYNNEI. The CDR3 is CASSWDRGRETQYF. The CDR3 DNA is TGTGCCAGCAGTTGGGACAGGGGGAGAGAGACCCAGTACTTC.

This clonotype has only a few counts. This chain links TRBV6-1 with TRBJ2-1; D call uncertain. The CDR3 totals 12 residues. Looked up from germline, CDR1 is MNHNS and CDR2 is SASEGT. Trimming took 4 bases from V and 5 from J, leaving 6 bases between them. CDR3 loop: CASSAYNNEQFF. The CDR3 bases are TGTGCCAGCAGTGCGTACAACAATGAGCAGTTCTTC.

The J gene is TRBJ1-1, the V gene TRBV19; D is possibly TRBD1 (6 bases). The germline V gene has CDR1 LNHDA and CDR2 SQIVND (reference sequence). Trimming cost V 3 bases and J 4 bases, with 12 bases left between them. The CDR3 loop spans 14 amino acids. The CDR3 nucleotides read TGTGCCAGTAGTATGGGACACAGGCCCACTGAAGCTTTCTTT. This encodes CASSMGHRPTEAFF.

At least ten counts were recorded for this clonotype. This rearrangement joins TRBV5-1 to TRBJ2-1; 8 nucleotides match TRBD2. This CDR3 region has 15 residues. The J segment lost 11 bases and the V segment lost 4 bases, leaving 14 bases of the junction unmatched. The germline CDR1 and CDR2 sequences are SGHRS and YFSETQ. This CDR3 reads CASSPATGGPGKQFF. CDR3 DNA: TGCGCCAGCAGCCCGGCTACGGGAGGGCCGGGGAAGCAGTTCTTC.